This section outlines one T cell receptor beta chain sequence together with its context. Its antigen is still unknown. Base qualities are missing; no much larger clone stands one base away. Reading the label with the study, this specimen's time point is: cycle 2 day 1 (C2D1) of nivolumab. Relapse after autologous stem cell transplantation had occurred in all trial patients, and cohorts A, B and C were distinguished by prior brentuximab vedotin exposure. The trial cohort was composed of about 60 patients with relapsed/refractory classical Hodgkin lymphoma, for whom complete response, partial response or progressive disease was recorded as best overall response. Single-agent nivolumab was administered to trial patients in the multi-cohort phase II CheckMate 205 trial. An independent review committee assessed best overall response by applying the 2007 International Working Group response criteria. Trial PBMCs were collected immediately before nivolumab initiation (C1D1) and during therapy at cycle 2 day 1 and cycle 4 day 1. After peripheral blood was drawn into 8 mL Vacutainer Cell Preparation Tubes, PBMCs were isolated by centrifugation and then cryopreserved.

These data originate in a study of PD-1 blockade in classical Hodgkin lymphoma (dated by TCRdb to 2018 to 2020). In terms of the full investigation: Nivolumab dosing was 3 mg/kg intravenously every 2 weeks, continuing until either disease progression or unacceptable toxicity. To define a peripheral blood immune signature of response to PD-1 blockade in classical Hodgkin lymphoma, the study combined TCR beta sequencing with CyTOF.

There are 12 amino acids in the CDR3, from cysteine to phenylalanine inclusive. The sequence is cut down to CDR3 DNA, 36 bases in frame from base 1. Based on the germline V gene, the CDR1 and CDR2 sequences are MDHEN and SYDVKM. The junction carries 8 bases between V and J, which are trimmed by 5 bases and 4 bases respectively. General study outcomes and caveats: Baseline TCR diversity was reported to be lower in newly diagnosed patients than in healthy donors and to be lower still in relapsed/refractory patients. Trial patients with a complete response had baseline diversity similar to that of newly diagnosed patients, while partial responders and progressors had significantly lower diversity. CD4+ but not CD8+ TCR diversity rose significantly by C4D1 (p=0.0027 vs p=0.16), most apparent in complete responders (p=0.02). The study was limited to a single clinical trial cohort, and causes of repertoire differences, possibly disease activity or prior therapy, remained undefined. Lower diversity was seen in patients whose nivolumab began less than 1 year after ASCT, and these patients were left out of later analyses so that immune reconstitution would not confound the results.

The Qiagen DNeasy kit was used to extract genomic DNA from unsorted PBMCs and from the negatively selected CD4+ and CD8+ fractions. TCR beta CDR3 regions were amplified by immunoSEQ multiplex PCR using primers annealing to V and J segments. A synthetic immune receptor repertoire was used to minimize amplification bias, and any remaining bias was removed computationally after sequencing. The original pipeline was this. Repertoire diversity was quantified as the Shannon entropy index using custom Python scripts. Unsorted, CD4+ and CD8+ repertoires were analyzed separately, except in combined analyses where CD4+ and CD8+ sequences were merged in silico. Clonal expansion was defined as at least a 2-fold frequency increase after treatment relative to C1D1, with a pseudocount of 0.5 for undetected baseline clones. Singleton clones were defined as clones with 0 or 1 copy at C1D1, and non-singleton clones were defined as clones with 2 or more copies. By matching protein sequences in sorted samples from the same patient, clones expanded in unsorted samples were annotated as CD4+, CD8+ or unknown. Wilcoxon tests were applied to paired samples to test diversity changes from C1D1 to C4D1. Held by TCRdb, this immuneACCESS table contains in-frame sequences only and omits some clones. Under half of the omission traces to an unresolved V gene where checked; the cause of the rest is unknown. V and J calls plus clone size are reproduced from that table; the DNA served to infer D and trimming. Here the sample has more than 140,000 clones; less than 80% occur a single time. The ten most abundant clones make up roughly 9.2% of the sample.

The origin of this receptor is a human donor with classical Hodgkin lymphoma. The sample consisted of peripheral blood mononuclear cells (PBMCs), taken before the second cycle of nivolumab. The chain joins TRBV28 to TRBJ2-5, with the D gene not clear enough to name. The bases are TGTGCCAGCAGTCCCCCGGGAGAGACCCAGTACTTC. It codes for CASSPPGETQYF. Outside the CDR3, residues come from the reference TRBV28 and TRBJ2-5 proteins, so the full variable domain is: DVKVTQSSRYLVKRTGEKVFLECVQDMDHENMFWYRQDPGLGLRLIYFSYDVKMKEKGDIPEGYSVSREKKERFSLILESASTNQTSMYLCASSPPGETQYFGPGTRLLVL.